The 12 T cell receptor beta chains below all came from one sample that was sequenced in a study of patients and donors after allogeneic stem cell transplantation. TCRdb reanalysed the RT-PCR reads using MiXCR and keeps one entry per CDR3 protein. The data hold hundreds of thousands of distinct CDR3 sequences, with around 16% observed a single time. What was sequenced was blood, either unsorted or a sorted T cell fraction (not recorded which). All receptors derive from a human donor who was either an allogeneic HSCT recipient or a stem cell or donor lymphocyte infusion donor (not recorded which). It is not recorded whose cells these are; they may come from a transplant donor.

The chain is built from TRBV7-6 and TRBJ2-2, with a possible D match to TRBD1 (5 bases). With 5 bases removed from V and 6 bases from J, the gap between germline ends came to 10 bases. In germline, CDR1 is SGHVS, CDR2 FNYEAQ. The CDR3 is 13 residues long. The CDR3 DNA reads as TGTGCCAGCAGCCGAGAAGGGGCCGGGGAGCTGTTTTTT. Residues: CASSREGAGELFF.

The V call is TRBV30, the J call TRBJ2-7, with a possible D match to TRBD2 (6 bases). The CDR3 spans 15 residues. Germline V gene data show CDR1 as GTSNPN and CDR2 as SVGIG (reference sequence). V lost 5 bases and J lost 0, with 17 bases in between. The CDR3 loop is CAWERPFGSSYEQYF. CDR3 in DNA: TGTGCCTGGGAGAGACCCTTCGGGAGCTCCTACGAGCAGTACTTC.

A few counts support this clonotype. The V and J genes are TRBV5-1 and TRBJ1-1; D is unclear. Per the germline V gene, CDR1 is SGHRS and CDR2 is YFSETQ. V lost 4 bases and J lost 10, with 11 bases in between. CDR3 length: 11 residues. In nucleotides, the CDR3 is TGCGCCAGCAGCGCTGGACCTAGAGCTTTCTTT. Translating it yields CASSAGPRAFF.

The rearrangement joins TRBV7-6 to TRBJ2-7; TRBD2 agrees at 9 bases. V was pared by 1 base and J by 0 bases, with 4 bases of the junction left unmatched. The CDR3 extends over 16 amino acids. Germline V gives CDR1 SGHVS, CDR2 FNYEAQ. Here the CDR3 reads CASSLGGLAASYEQYF. The CDR3 bases are TGTGCCAGCAGCTTAGGGGGACTAGCCGCCTCCTACGAGCAGTACTTC.

This clonotype came up many times. Mismatch with germline at one junction end may stem from a read error. V usage is TRBV2 and J usage is TRBJ2-7; weak D call: TRBD1 (5 bases). Germline assignment: CDR1 SNHLY and CDR2 FYNNEI. The CDR3 covers 13 residues. The CDR3 reads CASNMDISYGQYF. The CDR3 DNA reads TGTGCCAGCAATATGGACATCTCCTACGGGCAGTACTTC.

The sample holds a few counts of this clonotype. The rearrangement uses TRBV7-9 and TRBJ1-1; 9 positions match TRBD1. The CDR3 extends over 14 amino acids. Germline V CDR1 and CDR2: SEHNR, FQNEAQ (reference sequence). J was trimmed by 6 bases and V by 5 bases; bases with no gene match: 7. The CDR3 loop is CASSGAQGAAEAFF. As DNA, the CDR3 is TGTGCCAGCAGCGGAGCACAGGGGGCGGCTGAAGCTTTCTTT.

Only a few counts were recorded for this clonotype. The V gene is TRBV10-3, the J gene TRBJ2-5; no definite D call. Trimming shortened V by 6 bases and J by 4 bases, and 9 bases separated the two germline ends. CDR3 length: 12 residues. Germline V gives CDR1 ENHRY, CDR2 SYGVKD. The CDR3 sequence: CAIRTPGETQYF. CDR3 DNA: TGTGCCATCAGGACTCCAGGAGAGACCCAGTACTTC.

This clonotype came up once. The V call is TRBV6-4, the J call TRBJ2-7; D perhaps matches TRBD2 (6 bases). The CDR3 consists of 19 residues. The germline CDR1 and CDR2 sequences are MRHNA and SNTAGT. V was pared by 0 bases and J by 4 bases, with 25 bases between. CDR3 nucleotides: TGTGCCAGCAGTGACTCAGCCAGGGAGGAAAGATCTAACTCATACGAGCAGTACTTC. This encodes CASSDSAREERSNSYEQYF.

The chain employs TRBV5-1 and TRBJ1-2; TRBD1 agrees at 8 bases. This CDR3 is built from 15 residues. Germline assignment: CDR1 SGHRS and CDR2 YFSETQ. The V gene end was trimmed by 4 bases and the J gene end by 6 bases; junction bases not matched to a gene: 11. CDR3 bases: TGCGCCAGCAGCCCTACCGGACAGGGCTTCGATGGCTACACCTTC. It encodes CASSPTGQGFDGYTF.

The V and J genes are TRBV7-8 and TRBJ2-3; the match to TRBD1 covers 8 bases. Germline CDR1 is SGHVS and CDR2 is FQNEAQ. This CDR3 spans 16 amino acids. V trimming: 5 bases; J trimming: 2 bases; junction bases outside the gene matches: 9. CDR3 sequence (DNA): TGTGCCAGCAGCATTATTACAGGGGGTATCACAGATACGCAGTATTTT. Residues: CASSIITGGITDTQYF.

In this sample, this clonotype turned up a few times. This sequence joins TRBV11-3 and TRBJ1-1; weak D call: TRBD1 (5 bases). V was cut by 1 base and J by 7 bases, with 19 bases left in between. Germline assignment: CDR1 SGHNT and CDR2 YENEEA. This CDR3 has 16 residues. CDR3 residues: CASSLGPGVFGGEAFF. Here the CDR3 DNA reads TGTGCCAGCAGCTTAGGACCGGGTGTTTTTGGGGGTGAAGCTTTCTTT. Full variable domain (outside the CDR3, taken from reference TRBV11-3 and TRBJ1-1): EAGVVQSPRYKIIEKKQPVAFWCNPISGHNTLYWYLQNLGQGPELLIRYENEEAVDDSQLPKDRFSAERLKGVDSTLKIQPAELGDSAVYLCASSLGPGVFGGEAFFGQGTRLTVV.

The count of this clonotype is one. The chain has TRBV7-8 and TRBJ2-7; 8 nucleotides line up with TRBD2. CDR1 and CDR2 from the germline V gene are SGHVS and FQNEAQ. Trimming cost V 6 bases and J 3 bases; bases outside gene matches: 7. There are 14 residues in the CDR3. CDR3 coding DNA: TGTGCCAGCAGTTCGACTAGCGCTGACTACGAGCAGTACTTC. As protein: CASSSTSADYEQYF.